This TCR beta chain is from a study of cytomegalovirus exposure and HLA in healthy donors. Concerning this clone: Its antigen is unknown.

Study conclusions and caveats: The study listed under 200 cytomegalovirus-associated TCR beta chains. Most likely, a cluster of highly shared sequence variants arose as a sequencing artifact. In a later analysis, V- and J-gene trimming of beta chains associated with a DCLRE1C missense variant, replicated independently. One later analysis reportedly identified an Asian-associated ancestry cluster that showed fewer N-insertions than the approximately 700-donor mean.

This PCR relied on a set of 60 Vbeta primers and 13 Jbeta primers. TCRdb keeps only in-frame clones here, not all; method: immunoSEQ multiplex PCR. The data contain roughly 110,000 clones, around four fifths of them singletons. The CDR3 spans 15 residues. The V segment lost 6 bases and the J segment 3 bases; nucleotides outside the gene matches: 8. CDR1 is MNHNY, CDR2 SVGAGI, per germline (reference sequence). This sequence originates from a man aged 25 to 45 in good health and CMV-seronegative. The sample was PBMCs. The V gene is TRBV6-6, the J gene TRBJ2-1, with 7 positions matching TRBD2. The CDR3 nucleotides are TGTGCCAGCAGCCTAAGCGGGGACTACTACAATGAGCAGTTCTTC. Residues: CASSLSGDYYNEQFF.